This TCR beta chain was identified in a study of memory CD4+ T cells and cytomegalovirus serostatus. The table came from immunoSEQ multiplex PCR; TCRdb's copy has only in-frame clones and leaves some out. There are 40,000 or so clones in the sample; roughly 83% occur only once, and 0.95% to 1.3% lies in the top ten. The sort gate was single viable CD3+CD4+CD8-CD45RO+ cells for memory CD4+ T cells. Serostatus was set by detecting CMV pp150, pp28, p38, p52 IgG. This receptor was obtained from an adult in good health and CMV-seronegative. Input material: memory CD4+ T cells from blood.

DNA of the CDR3: TGTGCCAGCAAAGATGGGTCGCGGGGGGCCTATGGCTACACCTTC. Its translation is CASKDGSRGAYGYTF. The chain carries TRBV6-1 and TRBJ1-2, with D maybe TRBD1 (6 bases). V lost 7 bases, J lost 4 bases, and 19 bases lay in between. This CDR3 has 15 amino acids. The germline V gene has CDR1 MNHNS and CDR2 SASEGT.